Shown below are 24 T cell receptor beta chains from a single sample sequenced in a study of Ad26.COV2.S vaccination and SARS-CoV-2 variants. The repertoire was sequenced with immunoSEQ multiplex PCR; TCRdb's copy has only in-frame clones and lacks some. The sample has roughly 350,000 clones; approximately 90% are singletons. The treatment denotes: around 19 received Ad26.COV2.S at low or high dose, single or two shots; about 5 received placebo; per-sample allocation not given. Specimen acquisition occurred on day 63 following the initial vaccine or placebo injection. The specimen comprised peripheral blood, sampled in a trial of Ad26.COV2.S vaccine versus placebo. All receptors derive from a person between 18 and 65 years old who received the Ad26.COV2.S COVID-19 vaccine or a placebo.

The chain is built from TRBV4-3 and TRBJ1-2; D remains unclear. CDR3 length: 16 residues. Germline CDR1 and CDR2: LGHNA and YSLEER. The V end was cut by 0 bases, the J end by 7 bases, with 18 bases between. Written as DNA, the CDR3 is TGCGCCAGCAGCCAAGATCAGAAGGGCAGGCCGACTGGCTACACCTTC. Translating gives CASSQDQKGRPTGYTF.

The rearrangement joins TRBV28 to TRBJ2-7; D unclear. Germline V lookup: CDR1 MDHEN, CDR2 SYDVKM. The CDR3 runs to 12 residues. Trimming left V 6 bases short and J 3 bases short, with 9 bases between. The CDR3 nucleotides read TGTGCCAGCAGCCACTCAATCTACGAGCAGTACTTC. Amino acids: CASSHSIYEQYF.

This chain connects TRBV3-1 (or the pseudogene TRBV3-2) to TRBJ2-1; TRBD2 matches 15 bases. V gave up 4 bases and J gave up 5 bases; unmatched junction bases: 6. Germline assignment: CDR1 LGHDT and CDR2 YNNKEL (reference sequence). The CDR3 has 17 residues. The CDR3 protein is CASSRGLAGGPDNEQFF. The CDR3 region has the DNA TGTGCCAGCAGCCGAGGACTAGCGGGAGGGCCGGACAATGAGCAGTTCTTC.

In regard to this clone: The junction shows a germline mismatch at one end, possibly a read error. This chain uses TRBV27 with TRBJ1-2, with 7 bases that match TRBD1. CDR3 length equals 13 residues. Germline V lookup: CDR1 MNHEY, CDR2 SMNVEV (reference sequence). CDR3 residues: CASSLGDRGALWF. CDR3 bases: TGTGCCAGCAGTTTAGGGGACAGAGGGGCACTCTGGTTC.

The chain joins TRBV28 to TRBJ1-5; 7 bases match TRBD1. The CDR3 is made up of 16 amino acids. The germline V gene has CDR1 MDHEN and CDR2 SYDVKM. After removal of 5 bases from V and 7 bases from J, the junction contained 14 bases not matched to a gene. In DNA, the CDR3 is TGTGCCAGCAGTCTTGCTCGACAGGGCCTAGGCCAGCCCCAGCATTTT. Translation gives CASSLARQGLGQPQHF.

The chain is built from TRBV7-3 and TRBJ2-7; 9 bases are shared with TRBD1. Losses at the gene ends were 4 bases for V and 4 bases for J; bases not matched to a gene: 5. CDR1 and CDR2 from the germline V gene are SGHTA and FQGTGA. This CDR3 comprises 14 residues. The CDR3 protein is CASSSGTGRYEQYF. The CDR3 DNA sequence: TGTGCCAGCAGCTCGGGGACAGGGAGATACGAGCAGTACTTC.

CDR3 region: CARGSYGARGNTIYF. The DNA for the CDR3 is TGTGCCAGGGGGTCATACGGGGCGAGAGGAAACACCATATATTTT. The chain combines TRBV19 with TRBJ1-3, with D tentatively TRBD1 (5 bases). This CDR3 is built from 15 residues. CDR1 is LNHDA, CDR2 SQIVND, per germline (reference sequence). Trimming took off 9 bases at V and 4 bases at J, with 19 bases between the two ends.

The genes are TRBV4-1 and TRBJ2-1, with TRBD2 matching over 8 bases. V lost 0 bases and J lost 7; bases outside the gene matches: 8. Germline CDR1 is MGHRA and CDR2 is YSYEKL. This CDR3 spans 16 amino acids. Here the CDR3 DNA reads TGCGCCAGCAGCCAAGATGGGTCGGGGGGGAGGAATGAGCAGTTCTTC. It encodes CASSQDGSGGRNEQFF.

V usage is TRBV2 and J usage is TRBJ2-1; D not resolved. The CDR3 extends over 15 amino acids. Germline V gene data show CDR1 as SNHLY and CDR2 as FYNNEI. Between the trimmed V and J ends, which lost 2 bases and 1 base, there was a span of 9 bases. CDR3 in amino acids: CASSESGLSYNEQFF. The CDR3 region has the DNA TGTGCCAGCAGTGAATCCGGGTTATCCTACAATGAGCAGTTCTTC.

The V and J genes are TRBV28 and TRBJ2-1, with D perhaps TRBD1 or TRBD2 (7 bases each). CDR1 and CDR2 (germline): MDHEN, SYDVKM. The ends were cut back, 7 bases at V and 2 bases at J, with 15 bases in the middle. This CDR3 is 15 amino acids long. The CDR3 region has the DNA TGTGCCAGCACAGGGGGGCGGGAGACCTACAATGAGCAGTTCTTC. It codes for CASTGGRETYNEQFF.

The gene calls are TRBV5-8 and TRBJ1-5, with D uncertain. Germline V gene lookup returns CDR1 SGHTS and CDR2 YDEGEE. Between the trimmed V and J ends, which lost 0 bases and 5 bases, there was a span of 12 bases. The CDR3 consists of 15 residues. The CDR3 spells CASSLGLIGDQPQHF. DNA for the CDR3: TGTGCCAGCAGCTTGGGTCTCATCGGGGATCAGCCCCAGCATTTT.

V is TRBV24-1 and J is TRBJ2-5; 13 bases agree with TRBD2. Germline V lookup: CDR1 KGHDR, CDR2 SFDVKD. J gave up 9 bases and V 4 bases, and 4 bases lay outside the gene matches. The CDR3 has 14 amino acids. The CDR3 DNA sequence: TGTGCCACCAGTGAGGGACTAGCGGGACCTCCCCAGTACTTC. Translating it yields CATSEGLAGPPQYF.

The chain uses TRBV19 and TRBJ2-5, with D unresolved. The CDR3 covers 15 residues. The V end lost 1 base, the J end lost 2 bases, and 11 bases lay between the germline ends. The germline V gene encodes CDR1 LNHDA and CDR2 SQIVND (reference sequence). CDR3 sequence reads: CASSIVHTSQETQYF. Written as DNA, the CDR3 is TGTGCCAGTAGTATAGTCCACACATCACAAGAGACCCAGTACTTC.

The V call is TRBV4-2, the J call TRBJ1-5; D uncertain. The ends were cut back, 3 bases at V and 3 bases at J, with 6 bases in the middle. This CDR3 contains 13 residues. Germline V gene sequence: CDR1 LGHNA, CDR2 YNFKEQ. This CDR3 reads CASSHTDNQPQHF. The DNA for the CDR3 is TGTGCCAGCAGCCATACCGACAATCAGCCCCAGCATTTT.

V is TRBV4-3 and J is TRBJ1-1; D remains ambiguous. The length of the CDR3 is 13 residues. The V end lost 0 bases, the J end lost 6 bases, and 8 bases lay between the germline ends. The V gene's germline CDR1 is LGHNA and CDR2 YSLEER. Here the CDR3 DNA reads TGCGCCAGCAGCCAAGATCAGAGCGCTGAAGCTTTCTTT. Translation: CASSQDQSAEAFF.

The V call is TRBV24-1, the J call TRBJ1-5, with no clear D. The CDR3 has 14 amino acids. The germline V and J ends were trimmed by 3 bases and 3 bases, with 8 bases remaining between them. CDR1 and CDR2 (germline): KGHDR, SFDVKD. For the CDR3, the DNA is TGTGCCACCAGTGATCGGTGGCTCAATCAGCCCCAGCATTTT. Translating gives CATSDRWLNQPQHF.

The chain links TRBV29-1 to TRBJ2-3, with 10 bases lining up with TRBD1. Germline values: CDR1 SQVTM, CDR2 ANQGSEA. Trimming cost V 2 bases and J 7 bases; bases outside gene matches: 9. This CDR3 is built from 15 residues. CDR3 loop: CSVESRGQGMNTQYF. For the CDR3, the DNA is TGCAGCGTTGAATCCCGGGGACAGGGGATGAATACGCAGTATTTT.

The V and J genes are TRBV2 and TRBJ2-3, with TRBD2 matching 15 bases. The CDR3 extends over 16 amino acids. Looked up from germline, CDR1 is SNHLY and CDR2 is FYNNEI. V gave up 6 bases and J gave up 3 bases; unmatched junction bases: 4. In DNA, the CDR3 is TGTGCCAGCAGCGGGACTAGCGGGGGGTTAACAGATACGCAGTATTTT. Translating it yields CASSGTSGGLTDTQYF.

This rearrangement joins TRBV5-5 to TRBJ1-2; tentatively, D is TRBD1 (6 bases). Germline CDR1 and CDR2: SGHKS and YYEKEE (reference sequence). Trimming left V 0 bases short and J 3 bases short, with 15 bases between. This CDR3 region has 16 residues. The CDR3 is CASSLGFTGQDYGYTF. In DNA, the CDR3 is TGTGCCAGCAGCTTGGGTTTCACAGGGCAGGACTATGGCTACACCTTC.

CDR3 coding DNA: TGTGCCAGCAGCTTGGGACAGGGGATTAGCGGCGCACCCCTCCACTTT. Translated: CASSLGQGISGAPLHF. This rearrangement joins TRBV5-8 to TRBJ1-6, with 8 nucleotides matching TRBD1. The CDR3 loop spans 16 amino acids. V lost 0 bases to trimming and J lost 11 bases; unmatched junction nucleotides: 10. CDR1 SGHTS and CDR2 YDEGEE come from the germline V gene.

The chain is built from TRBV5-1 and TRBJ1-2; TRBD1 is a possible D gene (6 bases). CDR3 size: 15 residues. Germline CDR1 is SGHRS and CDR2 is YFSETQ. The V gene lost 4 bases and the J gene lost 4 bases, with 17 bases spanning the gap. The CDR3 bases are TGCGCCAGCAGCCCAACAGGGAGCTCTGGCTATGGCTACACCTTC. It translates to CASSPTGSSGYGYTF.

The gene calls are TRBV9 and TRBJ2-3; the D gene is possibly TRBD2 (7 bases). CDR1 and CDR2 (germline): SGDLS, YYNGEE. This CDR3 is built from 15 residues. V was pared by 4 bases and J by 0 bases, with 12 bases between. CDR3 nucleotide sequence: TGTGCCAGCAGCTTTACGGGGGGCAGCACAGATACGCAGTATTTT. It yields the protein CASSFTGGSTDTQYF.

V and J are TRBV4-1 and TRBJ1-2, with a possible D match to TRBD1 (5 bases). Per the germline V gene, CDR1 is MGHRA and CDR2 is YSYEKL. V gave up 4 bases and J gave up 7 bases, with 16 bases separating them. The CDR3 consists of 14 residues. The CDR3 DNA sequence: TGCGCCAGCAGCCTCCTGTCCACGGGGCCTGGCTACACCTTC. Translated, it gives CASSLLSTGPGYTF.

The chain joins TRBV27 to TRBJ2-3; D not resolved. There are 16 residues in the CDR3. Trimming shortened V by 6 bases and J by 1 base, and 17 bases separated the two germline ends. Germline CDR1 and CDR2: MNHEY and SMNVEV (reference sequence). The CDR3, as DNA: TGTGCCAGCAGCCCCCCGACCATCGTCGGCACAGATACGCAGTATTTT. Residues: CASSPPTIVGTDTQYF.